Following are 20 T cell receptor beta chains from one sample sequenced in a study of shared clonotypes between healthy human individuals. TCRdb's copy holds only in-frame clones and misses some; the assay was immunoSEQ multiplex PCR. The sample has 110,000 or so clones; around 68% are singletons. The material sequenced was memory CD8+ T cells sorted from blood. Subset of the sample: CD45RO+ cells pooled with CCR7-negative TemRA cells. All receptors derive from a woman aged 25-40 years in good health.

This clone was seen a single time. The V and J genes are TRBV25-1 and TRBJ2-1, with D possibly TRBD1 on 5 matching bases. This CDR3 has 15 residues. CDR1 is MGHDK and CDR2 is SYGVNS in the germline V gene. Trimming pared 3 bases from V and 2 bases from J, leaving 11 bases between. The CDR3 region is CASSDRGRTYNEQFF. The CDR3 DNA sequence: TGTGCCAGCAGTGATAGGGGCAGAACCTACAATGAGCAGTTCTTC.

This clone was found many times. The rearrangement uses TRBV6-4 and TRBJ2-6, with no clear D. Germline V CDR1 and CDR2: MRHNA, SNTAGT. This CDR3 is 14 amino acids long. Between the trimmed V and J ends, which lost 2 bases and 0 bases, there was a span of 2 bases. The CDR3 here is CASSDNSGANVLTF. CDR3 DNA: TGTGCCAGCAGTGACAACTCTGGGGCCAACGTCCTGACTTTC.

This clone was found a few times. The chain links TRBV9 to TRBJ2-3, with D uncertain. Germline-derived CDR1 and CDR2 are SGDLS and YYNGEE. V gave up 0 bases and J gave up 6 bases, with 14 bases separating them. The CDR3 extends over 15 amino acids. The CDR3 spells CASSVGTISGDTQYF. DNA of the CDR3: TGTGCCAGCAGCGTAGGGACCATAAGTGGGGATACGCAGTATTTT.

The chain is built from TRBV7-9 and TRBJ2-7, with D possibly TRBD2 on 5 matching bases. The V and J ends lost 6 bases and 7 bases respectively, with 16 bases between them. Per the germline V gene, CDR1 is SEHNR and CDR2 is FQNEAQ (reference sequence). This CDR3 is 13 amino acids long. CDR3 nucleotides: TGTGCCAGCAGTTCCGGACTTCTCGGGGAGCAGTACTTC. Protein sequence: CASSSGLLGEQYF.

This clone was found a few times. The chain carries TRBV15 and TRBJ2-3; TRBD2 agrees at 8 bases. Germline CDR1 and CDR2: LNHNV and YYDKDF (reference sequence). This CDR3 has 15 residues. V was clipped by 3 bases and J by 3 bases; unmatched bases: 5. Here the CDR3 DNA reads TGTGCCACCAGCAGGAGTTTAGCGGGAACAGATACGCAGTATTTT. Protein product: CATSRSLAGTDTQYF.

This clone was picked up a small number of times. This rearrangement joins TRBV19 to TRBJ2-3; no clear D. Per the germline V gene, CDR1 is LNHDA and CDR2 is SQIVND (reference sequence). CDR3 length equals 13 residues. Trimming cost V 4 bases and J 6 bases, with 11 bases left between them. The CDR3 here is CASSKEWWDTQYF. Here the CDR3 DNA reads TGTGCCAGTAGTAAGGAGTGGTGGGATACGCAGTATTTT. Full variable domain (remainder filled in from reference TRBV19 and TRBJ2-3): DGGITQSPKYLFRKEGQNVTLSCEQNLNHDAMYWYRQDPGQGLRLIYYSQIVNDFQKGDIAEGYSVSREKKESFPLTVTSAQKNPTAFYLCASSKEWWDTQYFGPGTRLTVL.

The J gene is TRBJ2-1, the V gene TRBV28; TRBD2 matches at 7 bases. With 9 bases clipped from V and 0 bases from J, the junction kept 11 bases outside the gene matches. Germline CDR1 and CDR2: MDHEN and SYDVKM. The CDR3 consists of 16 residues. In DNA form, the CDR3 reads TGTGCCAGTTCTCTTAGCGGGCGACACTCCTACAATGAGCAGTTCTTC. This encodes CASSLSGRHSYNEQFF.

The V call is TRBV2, the J call TRBJ2-7; tentatively, D is TRBD2 (5 bases). Germline V gene sequence: CDR1 SNHLY, CDR2 FYNNEI. This CDR3 has 11 residues. The V end was cut by 7 bases, the J end by 3 bases, with 7 bases between. In DNA, the CDR3 is TGTGCCAGCAACGGGAACTACGAGCAGTACTTC. Amino acid sequence: CASNGNYEQYF.

This rearrangement joins TRBV18 to TRBJ1-1, with D perhaps matching TRBD1 (6 bases). V gave up 10 bases and J gave up 8 bases, with 20 bases separating them. The germline CDR1 and CDR2 sequences are KGHSH and LQKENI. CDR3 size: 13 residues. CDR3 amino acids: CATGQTPEAEAFF. The CDR3 DNA reads TGTGCCACGGGACAAACGCCCGAAGCAGAAGCTTTCTTT.

This clone was counted a few times. The chain recombines TRBV25-1 with TRBJ2-7; possible D gene TRBD1, 6 bases. The CDR3 sequence is 15 residues long. Germline CDR1 reads MGHDK; CDR2 reads SYGVNS. Deletions cut 5 bases from V and 1 base from J, with 15 bases between. This CDR3 reads CASSPRDKKSYEQYF. The CDR3 nucleotides are TGTGCCAGCAGTCCTCGGGACAAGAAATCCTACGAGCAGTACTTC.

The genes are TRBV25-1 and TRBJ1-3; TRBD1 matches at 7 bases. This CDR3 has 14 residues. Germline CDR1 reads MGHDK; CDR2 reads SYGVNS. J lost 4 bases, V lost 2 bases, and 2 bases had no gene match. CDR3 in DNA: TGTGCCAGCAGTGAAGGGACAGCCGGAAACACCATATATTTT. It yields the protein CASSEGTAGNTIYF.

The CDR3: CASRNAEPYEQYF. The CDR3 bases are TGTGCCAGCAGGAATGCGGAGCCCTACGAGCAGTACTTC. The chain carries TRBV2 and TRBJ2-5; D not certain. The assigned J gene may be wrong: the sequence end matches TRBJ2-7 better. This CDR3 is built from 13 residues. Germline V lookup: CDR1 SNHLY, CDR2 FYNNEI.

V usage is TRBV7-6 and J usage is TRBJ1-5, with no clear D. Per germline, CDR1 SGHVS and CDR2 FNYEAQ. Trimming shortened V by 1 base and J by 9 bases, and 10 bases separated the two germline ends. The CDR3 contains 13 residues. CDR3 residues: CASSLEGSAPQHF. The CDR3 nucleotides read TGTGCCAGCAGCTTAGAGGGAAGCGCGCCCCAGCATTTT.

A single count supports this clone. CDR3 nucleotide sequence: TGTGCCAGCAGTTACCCCCCCCAGCCTGAAGCTTTCTTT. It codes for CASSYPPQPEAFF. The V gene is TRBV6-6, the J gene TRBJ1-1; D not certain. CDR1 MNHNY and CDR2 SVGAGI come from the germline V gene (reference sequence). The V end was cut by 2 bases, the J end by 6 bases, with 10 bases between. The CDR3 covers 13 residues.

This clone has only one observation. The chain is built from TRBV10-1 and TRBJ2-2; no firm D call. The CDR3 has 16 residues. CDR1 is WNHNN and CDR2 is SYGVQD in the germline V gene (reference sequence). V was clipped by 6 bases and J by 2 bases, with 16 bases between them. The CDR3 is CASSAIPFPNTGELFF. Written as DNA, the CDR3 is TGCGCCAGCAGCGCCATTCCATTCCCTAACACCGGGGAGCTGTTTTTT.

The chain couples TRBV5-4 to TRBJ2-2; 9 nucleotides line up with TRBD1. This CDR3 region has 16 residues. V trimming: 4 bases; J trimming: 3 bases; junction bases outside the gene matches: 7. Germline assignment: CDR1 SGHNT and CDR2 YYREEE (reference sequence). The CDR3 sequence: CASSPRTGVHTGELFF. Written as DNA, the CDR3 is TGTGCCAGCAGCCCACGGACAGGGGTTCACACCGGGGAGCTGTTTTTT.

Only a few counts were recorded for this clone. This sample also contains other DNA sequences that code for the same CDR3. V is TRBV6-4 and J is TRBJ2-3; the match to TRBD1 covers 7 bases. Germline V CDR1 and CDR2: MRHNA, SNTAGT. The length of the CDR3 is 13 residues. V trimming: 5 bases; J trimming: 3 bases; junction bases outside the gene matches: 2. CDR3 DNA: TGTGCCAGCAGTACAGGGGAAACAGATACGCAGTATTTT. The encoded protein is CASSTGETDTQYF.

J is TRBJ1-2 and V is TRBV6-1; D is perhaps TRBD1 (6 bases). Trimming took off 4 bases at V and 2 bases at J, with 11 bases between the two ends. Germline V CDR1 and CDR2: MNHNS, SASEGT. This CDR3 contains 14 residues. DNA for the CDR3: TGTGCCAGCAGTGGCTACAGGGCAAACTATGGCTACACCTTC. Translating gives CASSGYRANYGYTF.

This clone was seen a few times. This sequence joins TRBV5-4 and TRBJ1-2, with no clear D. V shed 0 bases and J shed 8 bases, with 11 bases lying between them. The CDR3 runs 13 residues. Germline values: CDR1 SGHNT, CDR2 YYREEE (reference sequence). In nucleotides, the CDR3 is TGTGCCAGCAGCTTGGAGTCGGCCGTCGGCTACACCTTC. Translation gives CASSLESAVGYTF.

This rearrangement joins TRBV29-1 to TRBJ1-2; a possible D gene is TRBD1 (5 bases). The CDR3 runs 12 residues. V lost 4 bases and J 6 bases, leaving 12 bases between the germline ends. Germline CDR1 is SQVTM and CDR2 is ANQGSEA. CDR3 in amino acids: CSVGRVFDGYTF. The CDR3 DNA is TGCAGCGTTGGCAGGGTTTTCGATGGCTACACCTTC.